A selection of T cell receptor beta chains follows, all from one sample in a study of chemoradiotherapy in HPV16-positive cancers. Assay used: immunoSEQ multiplex PCR; TCRdb lists only in-frame clones, some missing. There are 5,500 to 7,000 clones in the sample; approximately 92% occur only once, and about 1.5% lies in the top ten. The specimen comprised blood, sampled from a patient who underwent chemoradiotherapy. The receptors derive from a human donor with HPV-associated anogenital cancer. Each CDR3 is given with its conserved first and last residue. A D gene is named only where the DNA matches it firmly. The listing skips clone size in some rows; elsewhere it reads once, few, many or a size class.

V	size	J	D	CDR3	DNA
TRBV4-1	.	TRBJ1-6	.	CASSQVSRPGSSPLHF	TGCGCCAGCAGCCAAGTGAGCCGCCCGGGGAGTTCACCCCTCCACTTT
TRBV4-3	.	TRBJ2-3	.	CASRFPDTQYF	TGCGCCAGCAGGTTCCCAGATACGCAGTATTTT
TRBV7-3	.	TRBJ2-1	.	CASSLTGNEQFF	TGTGCCAGCAGCTTAACGGGAAATGAGCAGTTCTTC
TRBV7-7	.	TRBJ2-1	.	CASSLDGRMNEQFF	TGTGCTAGCAGCTTGGACGGGAGAATGAATGAGCAGTTCTTC
TRBV10-3	.	TRBJ2-5	TRBD1	CASGQGGETQYF	TGTGCCAGCGGACAGGGCGGGGAGACCCAGTACTTC
TRBV5-5	.	TRBJ1-2	TRBD1	CASSFTPQGAYGYTF	TGTGCCAGCAGCTTTACCCCACAGGGGGCCTATGGCTACACCTTC
TRBV7-2	.	TRBJ2-5	.	CASGQGQGQTQYF	TGTGCCAGCGGTCAAGGCCAGGGACAGACCCAGTACTTC
TRBV10-1	few	TRBJ1-1	.	CASSAGLNTEAFF	TGCGCCAGCAGTGCAGGCCTGAACACTGAAGCTTTCTTT
TRBV9	.	TRBJ2-5	TRBD2	CASSFTSGTHETQYF	TGTGCCAGCAGCTTTACTAGCGGGACGCATGAGACCCAGTACTTC
TRBV19	.	TRBJ1-2	TRBD1	CASTRDRKNYGYTF	TGTGCCAGTACGAGGGACAGAAAAAACTATGGCTACACCTTC
TRBV6-4	.	TRBJ2-3	TRBD2	CASSDSGGSGDTQYF	TGTGCCAGCAGTGACTCGGGAGGGAGTGGAGATACGCAGTATTTT
TRBV11-2	.	TRBJ2-7	TRBD1	CANSPGQGADEQYF	TGTGCCAACAGCCCGGGACAGGGGGCAGACGAGCAGTACTTC
TRBV5-1	.	TRBJ2-2	TRBD2	CASSRASGANTGELFF	TGCGCCAGCAGTAGGGCTAGCGGGGCGAACACCGGGGAGCTGTTTTTT
TRBV19	.	TRBJ1-3	.	CASSIEVSGNTIYF	TGTGCCAGTAGTATCGAAGTTTCTGGAAACACCATATATTTT
TRBV7-3	.	TRBJ2-4	.	CASSRTVGNIQYF	TGTGCCAGCAGCCGGACAGTGGGTAACATTCAGTACTTC
TRBV7-2	.	TRBJ2-7	.	CASSPGGGGSVYEQYF	TGTGCCAGCAGCCCCGGGGGAGGTGGGAGCGTCTACGAGCAGTACTTC
TRBV5-1	.	TRBJ2-5	TRBD1	CASNIKGTGEETQYF	TGCGCCAGCAACATCAAAGGGACAGGGGAAGAGACCCAGTACTTC
TRBV21-1	.	TRBJ1-5	.	CASITRQGRNQPQHF	TGTGCCAGCATTACCCGCCAGGGGCGCAATCAGCCCCAGCATTTT
TRBV5-4	.	TRBJ2-5	TRBD1	CASSDAGTGHTQYF	TGTGCCAGCAGCGACGCTGGGACAGGCCACACGCAGTACTTC
TRBV19	.	TRBJ2-2	.	CASSIWTGVGTGELFF	TGTGCCAGTAGTATATGGACGGGAGTAGGCACCGGGGAGCTGTTTTTT
TRBV5-6	.	TRBJ1-1	.	CASSLREIAFF	TGTGCCAGCAGCTTAAGGGAAATAGCTTTCTTT
TRBV5-1	.	TRBJ1-4	.	CASSPQTPTVLVNEKLFF	TGCGCCAGCAGCCCGCAGACTCCGACAGTCCTTGTCAATGAAAAACTGTTTTTT
TRBV27	.	TRBJ2-7	TRBD1	CASSLYRGYEQYF	TGTGCCAGCAGTTTGTACAGGGGATACGAGCAGTACTTC
TRBV9	.	TRBJ2-7	.	CASSPLVDSPYEQYF	TGTGCCAGCAGCCCCTTAGTGGACTCTCCCTACGAGCAGTACTTC
TRBV6-1	.	TRBJ2-6	.	CASSRGGTGANVLTF	TGTGCCAGCTCCAGGGGGGGGACTGGGGCCAACGTCCTGACTTTC
TRBV6-1	.	TRBJ1-5	.	CASSAYEKQPQHF	TGTGCCAGCAGTGCCTATGAGAAACAGCCCCAGCATTTT
TRBV5-1	.	TRBJ2-5	TRBD1	CASSFLGQGQETQYF	TGCGCCAGCAGCTTTCTGGGACAGGGCCAAGAGACCCAGTACTTC
TRBV5-5	.	TRBJ2-7	TRBD2	CASSGLAGGVGEQYF	TGTGCCAGCAGCGGACTAGCGGGGGGAGTAGGCGAGCAGTACTTC
TRBV11-3	.	TRBJ1-6	.	CASSSGDSSYNSPLHF	TGTGCCAGCAGCTCGGGAGACAGCTCCTATAATTCACCCCTCCACTTT
TRBV25-1	.	TRBJ1-2	.	CASSGDAFQGGYGYTF	TGTGCCAGCAGTGGGGACGCTTTTCAGGGTGGCTATGGCTACACCTTC
TRBV27	.	TRBJ1-5	TRBD1	CASSPRDSRGNQPQHF	TGTGCCAGCAGTCCAAGGGACAGTCGGGGCAATCAGCCCCAGCATTTT
TRBV12-5	.	TRBJ1-1	.	CASGLEVTEAFF	TGTGCTAGTGGTTTGGAAGTCACTGAAGCTTTCTTT
TRBV6-1	.	TRBJ2-5	TRBD1	CASSLTGVGLETQYF	TGTGCCAGCAGTCTTACAGGGGTTGGGTTGGAGACCCAGTACTTC
TRBV5-4	.	TRBJ2-1	TRBD2	CASSWTSSYNEQFF	TGTGCCAGCAGCTGGACTAGCTCGTACAATGAGCAGTTCTTC
TRBV12-5	.	TRBJ1-6	.	CASGWGASPESPLHF	TGTGCTAGTGGCTGGGGGGCTTCCCCGGAATCACCCCTCCACTTT
TRBV5-1	once	TRBJ1-1	.	CASGQGSNTEAFF	TGCGCCAGCGGCCAGGGTTCAAACACTGAAGCTTTCTTT
TRBV7-6	.	TRBJ2-7	.	CASSLISLEGEQYF	TGTGCCAGCAGCTTAATTAGTCTAGAAGGCGAGCAGTACTTC
TRBV11-2	.	TRBJ2-4	.	CASSLVAGGAKNIQYF	TGTGCCAGCAGCTTAGTTGCGGGTGGGGCCAAAAACATTCAGTACTTC
TRBV7-6	.	TRBJ2-2	.	CASSHITPGGVRNTGELFF	TGTGCCAGCAGCCACATCACGCCGGGCGGCGTGCGGAACACCGGGGAGCTGTTTTTT
TRBV7-6	.	TRBJ2-1	.	CASSLGQGGNEQFF	TGTGCCAGCAGCTTAGGTCAGGGTGGCAATGAGCAGTTCTTC
TRBV28	.	TRBJ2-7	TRBD1	CASSLSRGPYEQYF	TGTGCCAGCAGCTTGTCGAGGGGGCCCTACGAGCAGTACTTC
TRBV2	.	TRBJ1-1	TRBD1	CASPRGTGDVMNTEAFF	TGTGCCAGTCCGAGGGGGACAGGGGATGTGATGAACACTGAAGCTTTCTTT
TRBV12-1	.	TRBJ2-2	.	CASSWTGDTGELFF	TGTGCCAGCAGTTGGACAGGAGACACCGGGGAGCTGTTTTTT
TRBV10-2	.	TRBJ1-5	.	CATLKDRNQPQHF	TGCGCCACCCTAAAAGACAGAAATCAGCCCCAGCATTTT
TRBV5-1	.	TRBJ2-1	TRBD2	CASSLAGLAGTYNEQFF	TGCGCCAGCAGCTTGGCCGGGCTAGCGGGTACTTACAATGAGCAGTTCTTC
TRBV29-1	.	TRBJ2-1	TRBD2	CSAASGPDNEQFF	TGCAGCGCAGCTAGCGGGCCCGACAATGAGCAGTTCTTC
TRBV7-9	.	TRBJ1-2	.	CASSLGQGGLKGYTF	TGTGCCAGCAGCTTAGGGCAGGGCGGGCTGAAAGGCTACACCTTC
TRBV2	.	TRBJ2-5	TRBD2	CASSARTSGGQETQYF	TGTGCCAGCAGTGCCCGGACTAGCGGGGGCCAAGAGACCCAGTACTTC
TRBV7-2	.	TRBJ2-7	.	CASSLVPGAEQYF	TGTGCCAGCAGCTTAGTCCCAGGGGCGGAGCAGTACTTC